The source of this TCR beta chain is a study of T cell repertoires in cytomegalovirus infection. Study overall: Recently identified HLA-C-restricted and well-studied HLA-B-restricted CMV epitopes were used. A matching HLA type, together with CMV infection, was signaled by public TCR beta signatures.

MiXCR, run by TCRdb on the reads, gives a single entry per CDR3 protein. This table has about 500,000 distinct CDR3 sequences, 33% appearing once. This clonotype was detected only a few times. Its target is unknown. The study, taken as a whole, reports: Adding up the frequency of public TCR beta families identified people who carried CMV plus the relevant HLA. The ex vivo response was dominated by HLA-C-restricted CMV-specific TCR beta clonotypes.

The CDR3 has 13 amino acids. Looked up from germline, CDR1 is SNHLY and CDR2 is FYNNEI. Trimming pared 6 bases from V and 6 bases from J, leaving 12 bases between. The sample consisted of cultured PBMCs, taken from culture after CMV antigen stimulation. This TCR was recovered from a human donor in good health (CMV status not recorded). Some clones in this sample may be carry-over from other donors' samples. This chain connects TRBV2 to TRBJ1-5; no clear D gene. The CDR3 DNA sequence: TGTGCCAGCAGGGAGTTCGGATTTCAGCCCCAGCATTTT. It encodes CASREFGFQPQHF.